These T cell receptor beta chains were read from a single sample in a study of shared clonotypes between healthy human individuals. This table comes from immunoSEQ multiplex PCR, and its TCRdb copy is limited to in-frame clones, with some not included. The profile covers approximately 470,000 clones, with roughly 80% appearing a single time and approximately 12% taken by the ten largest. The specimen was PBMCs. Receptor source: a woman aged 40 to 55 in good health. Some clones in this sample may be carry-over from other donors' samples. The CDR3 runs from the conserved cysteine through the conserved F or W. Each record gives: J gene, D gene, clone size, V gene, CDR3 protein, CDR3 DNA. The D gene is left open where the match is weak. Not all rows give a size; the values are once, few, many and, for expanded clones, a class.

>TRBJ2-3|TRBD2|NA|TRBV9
CASSVRGGGTDTQYF
TGTGCCAGCAGCGTACGGGGGGGCGGCACAGATACGCAGTATTTT
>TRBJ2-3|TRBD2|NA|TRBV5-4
CASVTSGSSDTQYF
TGTGCCAGCGTTACTAGCGGGAGCAGTGATACGCAGTATTTT
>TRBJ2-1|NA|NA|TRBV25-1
CASSEATSSYNEQFF
TGTGCCAGCAGTGAGGCTACGAGCTCCTACAATGAGCAGTTCTTC
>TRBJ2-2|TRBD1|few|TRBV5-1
CASSLAGQGTGELFF
TGCGCCAGCAGCTTGGCAGGACAGGGGACCGGGGAGCTGTTTTTT
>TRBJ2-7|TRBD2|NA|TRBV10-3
CAISLGLAYEQYF
TGTGCCATCAGCCTGGGACTAGCCTACGAGCAGTACTTC
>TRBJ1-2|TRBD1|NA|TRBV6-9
CASSLVHPGQGYYGYTF
TGTGCCAGCAGTTTAGTCCATCCGGGACAGGGATACTATGGCTACACCTTC
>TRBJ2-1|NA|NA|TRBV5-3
CARSLVDTYNEQFF
TGTGCCAGAAGCTTAGTCGACACATACAATGAGCAGTTCTTC
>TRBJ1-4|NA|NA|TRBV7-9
CASSRYLATNEKLFF
TGTGCCAGCAGCCGTTACCTGGCAACTAATGAAAAACTGTTTTTT
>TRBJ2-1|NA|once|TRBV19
CASSIGPNNNEQFF
TGTGCCAGTAGTATCGGTCCGAACAACAATGAGCAGTTCTTC
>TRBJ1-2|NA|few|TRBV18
CASSPMGGNNYGYTF
TGTGCCAGCTCACCAATGGGCGGGAATAACTATGGCTACACCTTC
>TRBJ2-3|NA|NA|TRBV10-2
CASMLLQRTDTQYF
TGCGCCAGCATGCTACTCCAACGCACGGATACGCAGTATTTT
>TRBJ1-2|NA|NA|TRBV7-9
CASSSRASNLYGYTF
TGTGCCAGCAGCTCCCGGGCCAGCAATCTCTATGGCTACACCTTC
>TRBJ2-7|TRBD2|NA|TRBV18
CASSPGLAGLYEQYF
TGTGCCAGCTCACCAGGCTTAGCGGGGTTATACGAGCAGTACTTC
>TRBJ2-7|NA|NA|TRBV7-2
CASSSHEDYEQYF
TGTGCCAGCAGCTCCCACGAGGATTACGAGCAGTACTTC
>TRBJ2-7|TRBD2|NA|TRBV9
CASSVVAGGPHEQYF
TGTGCCAGCAGCGTGGTAGCGGGAGGGCCTCACGAGCAGTACTTC
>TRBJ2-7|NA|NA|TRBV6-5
CASSYSLQRVGYEQYF
TGTGCCAGCAGTTACTCCCTGCAGAGGGTGGGCTATGAGCAGTACTTC
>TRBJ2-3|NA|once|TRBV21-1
CASSKYPDTQYF
TGTGCCAGCAGCAAGTATCCAGATACGCAGTATTTT